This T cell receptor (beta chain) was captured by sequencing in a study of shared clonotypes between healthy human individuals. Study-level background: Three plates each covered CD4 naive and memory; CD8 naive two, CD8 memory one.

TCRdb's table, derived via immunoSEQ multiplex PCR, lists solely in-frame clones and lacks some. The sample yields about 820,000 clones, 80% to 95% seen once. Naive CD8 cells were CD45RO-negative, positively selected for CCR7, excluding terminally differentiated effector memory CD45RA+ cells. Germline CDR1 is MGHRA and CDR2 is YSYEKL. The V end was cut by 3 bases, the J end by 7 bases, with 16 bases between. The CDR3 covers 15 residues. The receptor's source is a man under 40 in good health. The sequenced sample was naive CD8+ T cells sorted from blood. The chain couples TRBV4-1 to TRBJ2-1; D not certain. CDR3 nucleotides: TGCGCCAGCAGCCAGTGGGGTTATGGTACGAATGAGCAGTTCTTC. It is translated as CASSQWGYGTNEQFF.